This T cell receptor beta chain was captured by sequencing in a study of cytomegalovirus exposure and HLA in healthy donors. Study conclusions and caveats: Several top significant clusters appeared, in a later analysis, to be linked to common viral pathogens. According to a later analysis, donors in an Asian-associated ancestry cluster reportedly had fewer N-insertions than the approximately 670-donor mean.

Both 60 Vbeta primers and 13 Jbeta primers went into the PCR. Produced via immunoSEQ multiplex PCR; TCRdb's table is partial and in-frame only. The sample contains 75,000 to 100,000 clones, about 80% of which appear only once. Each donor was healthy, and each was a bone marrow donor. Remarks on this clone: The target antigen is unknown. An end of the junction does not agree with germline; a read error may underlie this.

CDR1 is SEHNR, CDR2 FQNEAQ, per germline (reference sequence). This CDR3 region has 15 residues. The gene calls are TRBV7-9 and TRBJ2-2, with 8 bases fitting TRBD1. This receptor was obtained from a man aged 60 to 75 in good health and CMV-seropositive. The material sequenced was PBMCs. The DNA of the CDR3 is TGTTCCAGCAGCTTAGAGGACAGGGACACCGGGGAGCTGTTTTTT. Its translation: CSSSLEDRDTGELFF.